This T cell receptor beta chain was identified in a study of identical twins. Via MiXCR, TCRdb re-called the 5' RACE reads, giving one row per CDR3 protein. The sample holds 1.5 million to 2 million distinct CDR3 sequences, around 29% seen once. Remarks on this clonotype: The antigen remains unidentified.

This CDR3 is 12 amino acids long. V lost 10 bases to trimming and J lost 5 bases, with 13 bases between them. The germline V gene encodes CDR1 SGHRS and CDR2 YFSETQ. General observations from the study: Out-of-frame alpha sequences shared between twins exhibited an excess of low generation probability.

The sequencing input was cord blood. The chain is built from TRBV5-1 and TRBJ1-5, with D hard to call. This sequence originates from a newborn girl in good health. CDR3 nucleotides: TGCGCCCCCACTAAACTATATCAGCCCCAGCATTTT. As protein: CAPTKLYQPQHF.